A selection of T cell receptor beta chains follows, all from one sample in a study of T cells in Graves' hyperthyroidism and ophthalmopathy. Each CDR3 protein is one row after TCRdb ran MiXCR on the multiplex PCR reads. Found here are hundreds of thousands of distinct CDR3 sequences, about 14% of them singletons; the top ten hold about 12%. Sequences were obtained from blood. These receptors all come from a young man with Graves' ophthalmopathy. CDR3s include the opening cysteine and the closing phenylalanine or tryptophan. The D gene is left open where the match is weak. Expanded clones get a size class; other rows say once, few or many, or leave the size out.

clone size,D gene,J gene,V gene,CDR3 protein,CDR3 DNA
many,TRBD2,TRBJ2-5,TRBV2,CASSEGGSVETQYF,TGTGCCAGCAGTGAAGGCGGGAGTGTTGAGACCCAGTACTTC
.,.,TRBJ1-6,TRBV2,CASAKASSPLHF,TGTGCCAGTGCGAAAGCATCATCACCCCTCCACTTT
many,TRBD1,TRBJ1-5,TRBV20-1,CSARDPGTENQPQHF,TGCAGTGCTAGGGATCCCGGGACAGAGAATCAGCCCCAGCATTTT
.,TRBD1,TRBJ1-5,TRBV2,CASSETGTGGEPQHF,TGTGCCAGCAGTGAAACGGGGACAGGGGGAGAGCCCCAGCATTTT
few,.,TRBJ1-5,TRBV24-1,CATSSGRAQPQHF,TGTGCCACCAGTTCGGGCAGGGCACAGCCCCAGCATTTT
many,.,TRBJ2-7,TRBV18,CASSPYRANEQYF,TGTGCCAGCTCACCATACAGGGCGAACGAGCAGTACTTC
many,.,TRBJ2-3,TRBV11-3,CASSPPGENTQYF,TGTGCCAGCAGCCCCCCGGGAGAGAATACGCAGTATTTT
many,.,TRBJ1-1,TRBV29-1,CSAGSMNTEAFF,TGCAGCGCTGGGAGCATGAACACTGAAGCTTTCTTT
.,TRBD2,TRBJ2-1,TRBV9,CASSVAGGPHFF,TGTGCCAGCAGCGTAGCGGGAGGGCCCCACTTCTTC
.,.,TRBJ2-2,TRBV7-8,CASSWDPGTGELFF,TGTGCCAGCAGCTGGGACCCGGGCACCGGGGAGCTGTTTTTT
.,TRBD2,TRBJ2-7,TRBV11-1,CASSQERQGGLAEQYF,TGTGCCAGCAGCCAAGAACGTCAGGGAGGGTTAGCCGAGCAGTACTTC
many,TRBD2,TRBJ2-5,TRBV6-2/TRBV6-3,CASSYDRTSGETQYF,TGTGCCAGCAGTTACGATAGGACTAGCGGAGAGACCCAGTACTTC
.,TRBD1,TRBJ1-5,TRBV7-9,CASSSGGQGFNQPQHF,TGTGCCAGCAGCTCGGGGGGACAGGGGTTCAATCAGCCCCAGCATTTT
many,.,TRBJ1-2,TRBV30,CAWTLGSFHYGYTF,TGTGCCTGGACCCTGGGCAGCTTCCACTATGGCTACACCTTC
many,.,TRBJ1-2,TRBV2,CASSEVPLYGYTF,TGTGCCAGCAGTGAGGTTCCACTCTATGGCTACACCTTC
many,TRBD1,TRBJ1-1,TRBV11-2,CASSSGTGWNEAFF,TGTGCCAGCAGCTCGGGGACAGGGTGGAATGAAGCTTTCTTT
.,TRBD2,TRBJ2-2,TRBV7-9,CASSLVSGSVGELFF,TGTGCCAGCAGCTTGGTTAGCGGGAGTGTCGGGGAGCTGTTTTTT
.,TRBD1,TRBJ2-5,TRBV24-1,CATSDRQGVKTQYF,TGTGCCACCAGTGACCGACAGGGGGTAAAGACCCAGTACTTC
many,.,TRBJ2-1,TRBV7-9,CASSLRRGRGDEQFF,TGTGCCAGCAGCTTAAGGCGGGGACGAGGGGATGAGCAGTTCTTC
.,.,TRBJ1-2,TRBV12-3/TRBV12-4,CANSRGGSGYTF,TGTGCCAACAGTCGGGGAGGAAGTGGCTACACCTTC
.,TRBD1,TRBJ2-2,TRBV12-3/TRBV12-4,CASSGDRGRAGELFF,TGTGCCAGCAGTGGGGACAGGGGGCGGGCCGGGGAGCTGTTTTTT
.,.,TRBJ2-1,TRBV6-4,CASSEGLGEQFF,TGTGCCAGCAGTGAGGGACTCGGTGAGCAGTTCTTC
.,.,TRBJ2-3,TRBV18,CASSPTTGPDTQYF,TGTGCCAGCTCACCGACGACGGGCCCAGATACGCAGTATTTT
few,TRBD2,TRBJ2-3,TRBV20-1,CSARGLAGESADTQYF,TGCAGTGCTAGAGGGCTAGCGGGAGAAAGCGCAGATACGCAGTATTTT
few,.,TRBJ2-3,TRBV6-5,CASSPSPGLLTDTQYF,TGTGCCAGCAGCCCTAGCCCGGGACTCCTCACAGATACGCAGTATTTT
many,TRBD1,TRBJ1-6,TRBV7-8,CASSSETGGTRSPLHF,TGTGCCAGCAGCTCAGAGACAGGGGGCACCCGTTCACCCCTCCACTTT
many,TRBD1,TRBJ1-3,TRBV30,CAWSSQGFSGNTIYF,TGTGCCTGGAGTTCACAGGGGTTCTCTGGAAACACCATATATTTT
many,.,TRBJ2-5,TRBV12-3/TRBV12-4,CASSLVAETQYF,TGTGCCAGCAGTTTGGTTGCAGAGACCCAGTACTTC
many,.,TRBJ2-7,TRBV20-1,CSARRVSYEQYF,TGCAGTGCTAGGAGGGTAAGCTACGAGCAGTACTTC
many,TRBD2,TRBJ2-5,TRBV7-2,CASSLAGLNKETQYF,TGTGCCAGCAGCTTAGCGGGACTAAATAAAGAGACCCAGTACTTC
few,.,TRBJ1-5,TRBV19,CASGDGGYRPQHF,TGTGCCAGTGGAGACGGCGGATATCGGCCCCAGCATTTT
.,.,TRBJ2-7,TRBV25-1,CASSPGQEQYF,TGTGCCAGCAGTCCAGGGCAAGAGCAGTACTTC
.,TRBD1,TRBJ2-7,TRBV30,CAWSVRDRGSYEQYF,TGTGCCTGGAGTGTCCGGGACAGGGGGTCCTACGAGCAGTACTTC
many,.,TRBJ2-1,TRBV2,CASWGTAANEQFF,TGTGCCAGCTGGGGGACTGCGGCTAATGAGCAGTTCTTC
many,.,TRBJ2-7,TRBV7-2,CASSSRGGEQYF,TGTGCCAGCAGCTCGAGGGGGGGCGAGCAGTACTTC
.,.,TRBJ2-6,TRBV2,CASSGRRTGANVLTF,TGTGCCAGCAGTGGGAGAAGGACTGGGGCCAACGTCCTGACTTTT
few,.,TRBJ2-5,TRBV11-2,CASSLEGVIWETQYF,TGTGCCAGCAGCTTAGAGGGGGTGATATGGGAGACCCAGTACTTC
many,TRBD1,TRBJ1-5,TRBV3-1,CASSQGTGRGQPQHF,TGTGCCAGCAGCCAAGGGACAGGGAGGGGTCAGCCCCAGCATTTT
many,.,TRBJ2-1,TRBV6-1,CASSEEVHNEQFF,TGTGCCAGCAGTGAAGAGGTCCACAATGAGCAGTTCTTC
few,TRBD1,TRBJ2-7,TRBV29-1,CSVDPGGSHEQYF,TGCAGCGTTGATCCAGGGGGTTCCCACGAGCAGTACTTC
many,.,TRBJ2-1,TRBV7-2,CASSLVGGIDEQFF,TGTGCCAGCAGCTTAGTAGGGGGAATAGATGAGCAGTTCTTC
.,TRBD1,TRBJ2-6,TRBV7-9,CASSWGTAFSGANVLTF,TGTGCCAGCAGCTGGGGGACAGCATTCTCTGGGGCCAACGTCCTGACTTTC
.,TRBD1,TRBJ1-1,TRBV11-1,CASSPWGQEAFF,TGTGCCAGCAGCCCCTGGGGACAGGAAGCTTTCTTT
few,.,TRBJ2-7,TRBV6-6,CASSYSFPGMYEQYF,TGTGCCAGCAGTTACTCGTTTCCAGGGATGTACGAGCAGTACTTC
.,.,TRBJ1-2,TRBV14,CASSQTGRHSNYGYTF,TGTGCCAGCAGCCAAACCGGTCGGCATTCTAACTATGGCTACACCTTC
few,TRBD2,TRBJ2-1,TRBV20-1,CSETRAGVYNEQFF,TGCAGTGAGACTCGAGCGGGAGTGTACAATGAGCAGTTCTTC
many,.,TRBJ1-1,TRBV18,CASSPVGGNTEAFF,TGTGCCAGCTCACCAGTGGGCGGGAACACTGAAGCTTTCTTT
many,.,TRBJ1-2,TRBV18,CASSPWDGEPGYTF,TGTGCCAGCTCACCATGGGACGGGGAGCCCGGCTACACCTTC
many,TRBD2,TRBJ2-2,TRBV2,CASILAAELFF,TGTGCCAGCATACTAGCGGCCGAGCTGTTTTTT
many,.,TRBJ1-4,TRBV3-1,CASSQDRRETNEKLFF,TGTGCCAGCAGCCAAGATCGAAGGGAGACTAATGAAAAACTGTTTTTT
many,TRBD1,TRBJ1-1,TRBV30,CAWSRTGGTEAFF,TGTGCCTGGAGTAGGACAGGGGGCACTGAAGCTTTCTTT
many,.,TRBJ1-5,TRBV6-1,CASQSDQPQHF,TGTGCCAGTCAAAGTGATCAGCCCCAGCATTTT
.,.,TRBJ2-3,TRBV5-4,CASREFISSDTQYF,TGTGCCAGCAGAGAGTTTATCAGCTCAGATACGCAGTATTTT
.,TRBD1,TRBJ2-7,TRBV15,CATSRDRGQFYEQYF,TGTGCCACCAGCAGGGACCGGGGACAGTTCTACGAGCAGTACTTC
.,TRBD1,TRBJ1-5,TRBV10-3,CAIGDSYNQPQHF,TGTGCCATTGGGGACAGCTATAATCAGCCCCAGCATTTT